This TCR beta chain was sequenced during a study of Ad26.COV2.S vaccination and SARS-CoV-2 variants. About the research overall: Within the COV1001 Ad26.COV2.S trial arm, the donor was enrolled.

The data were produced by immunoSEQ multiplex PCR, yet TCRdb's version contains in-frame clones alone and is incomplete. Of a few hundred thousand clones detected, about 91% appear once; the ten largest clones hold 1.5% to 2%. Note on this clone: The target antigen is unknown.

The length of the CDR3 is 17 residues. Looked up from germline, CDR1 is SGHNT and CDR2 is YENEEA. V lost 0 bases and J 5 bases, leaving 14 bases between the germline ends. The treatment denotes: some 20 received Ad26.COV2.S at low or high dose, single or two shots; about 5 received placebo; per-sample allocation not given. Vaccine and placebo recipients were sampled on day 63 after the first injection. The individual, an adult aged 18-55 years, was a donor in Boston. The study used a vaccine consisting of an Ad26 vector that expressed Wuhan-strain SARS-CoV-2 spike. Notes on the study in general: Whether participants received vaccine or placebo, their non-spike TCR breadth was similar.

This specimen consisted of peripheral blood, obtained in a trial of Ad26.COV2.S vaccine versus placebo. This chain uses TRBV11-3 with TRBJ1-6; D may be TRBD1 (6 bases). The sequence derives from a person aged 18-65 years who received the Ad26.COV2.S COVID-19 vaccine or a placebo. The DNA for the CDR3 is TGTGCCAGCAGCTTAGATTCCCGGACAGCTAATAATTCACCCCTCCACTTT. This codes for CASSLDSRTANNSPLHF. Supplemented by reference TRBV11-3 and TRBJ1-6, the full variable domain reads EAGVVQSPRYKIIEKKQPVAFWCNPISGHNTLYWYLQNLGQGPELLIRYENEEAVDDSQLPKDRFSAERLKGVDSTLKIQPAELGDSAVYLCASSLDSRTANNSPLHFGNGTRLTVT.